The rows below give T cell receptor beta chains drawn from one sample of a study of early T cells in non-severe SARS-CoV-2 infection. TCRdb reanalysed the 5' RACE reads using MiXCR and keeps one entry per CDR3 protein. The sample yields about 64,000 distinct CDR3 sequences, less than 15% seen once. The material sequenced was whole blood. The receptors here all came from an adult who was a healthcare worker with PCR-confirmed SARS-CoV-2 infection or an uninfected control (not recorded which). Each CDR3 is given with its conserved first and last residue. A D gene is named only where the DNA matches it firmly. Size is stated for part of the rows, as once, few or many counts, or as a class when the clone is expanded.

clone size,D gene,J gene,V gene,CDR3 DNA,CDR3 protein
NA,NA,TRBJ2-3,TRBV6-1,TGTGCCAGCAGTGCGGGCTTCCCAACTGGAGATACGCAGTATTTT,CASSAGFPTGDTQYF
many,NA,TRBJ1-5,TRBV12-5,TGTGCTAGTGCCCCTTGGGGGGGTGGATATCAGCCCCAGCATTTT,CASAPWGGGYQPQHF
few,NA,TRBJ2-3,TRBV24-1,TGTGCCACCAGTGATGCAGACAGTAAAGGCACAGATACGCAGTATTTT,CATSDADSKGTDTQYF
NA,TRBD1,TRBJ1-5,TRBV19,TGTGCCAGTTACCAGGGGGGGGCCCAGCATTTT,CASYQGGAQHF
NA,TRBD1,TRBJ1-1,TRBV6-4,TGTGCCAGCAGCGCGGACAGGTCCACTGAAGCTTTCTTT,CASSADRSTEAFF
many,NA,TRBJ1-5,TRBV5-4,TGTGCCAGCAGCTTGATCCCAGGGCGCGAGCCCCAGCATTTT,CASSLIPGREPQHF
NA,NA,TRBJ1-5,TRBV20-1,TGCAGTGCTAGCGATCAGCCCCAGCATTTT,CSASDQPQHF
NA,NA,TRBJ2-4,TRBV3-1,TGTGCCAGCAGCCCGGGTCTCCAAAACATTCAGTACTTC,CASSPGLQNIQYF
NA,NA,TRBJ2-2,TRBV15,TGTGCCACCAGCCTCAGGGGAAACACCGGGGAGCTGTTTTTT,CATSLRGNTGELFF
NA,NA,TRBJ1-3,TRBV3-1,TGTGCCAGCAGCCCCCAGAGGGGGACGAGTGGAAACACCATATATTTT,CASSPQRGTSGNTIYF
NA,NA,TRBJ1-2,TRBV5-5,TGTGCCAGCAGCTCTCTGGCAGGGATCTATGGCTACACCTTC,CASSSLAGIYGYTF
few,TRBD1,TRBJ2-1,TRBV19,TGTGCCAGTAGCAGATCCGGGACAGGATGGAATGAGCAGTTCTTC,CASSRSGTGWNEQFF
few,NA,TRBJ2-3,TRBV7-9,TGTGCCAGCAGCCCTCTGGGGAATCCCCCAGATACGCAGTATTTT,CASSPLGNPPDTQYF
NA,TRBD1,TRBJ2-7,TRBV29-1,TGCAGCGGGGGACAGGCCTACGAGCAGTACTTC,CSGGQAYEQYF
few,TRBD2,TRBJ2-5,TRBV20-1,TGCAGTGCTCACGGACTAGCGGGGGGTTGGTACCAAGAGACCCAGTACTTC,CSAHGLAGGWYQETQYF
many,NA,TRBJ2-1,TRBV2,TGTGCCAGCAGGGAGGACAGAGTTTACAATGAGCAGTTCTTC,CASREDRVYNEQFF
NA,TRBD1,TRBJ2-1,TRBV11-2,TGTGCCAGCAGCCAGGGGGATGAGCAGTTCTTC,CASSQGDEQFF
many,TRBD2,TRBJ2-5,TRBV29-1,TGCAGCGCTTACGGACTAGCGGGGCCCGAAGAGACCCAGTACTTC,CSAYGLAGPEETQYF
NA,NA,TRBJ1-2,TRBV7-9,TGTGCCAGCAGCTTAGATCGTTCGGCGGGCACCTTC,CASSLDRSAGTF
few,TRBD2,TRBJ2-3,TRBV19,TGTGCCAGTAGTATAGATATACCAGGACTAGCGGCCTCAGATACGCAGTATTTT,CASSIDIPGLAASDTQYF
few,NA,TRBJ2-5,TRBV6-2/TRBV6-3,TGTGCCAGCAGTTACAGCGAGACCCAGTACTTC,CASSYSETQYF
many,NA,TRBJ2-2,TRBV4-3,TGCGCCAGCAGCCAAGTTAACGTAGGAGTGCTGTTTTTT,CASSQVNVGVLFF
once,NA,TRBJ1-5,TRBV6-2/TRBV6-3,TGTACCAGCAGTTACTCGAGGCTCAGCCAAGATCAGCCCCAGCATTTT,CTSSYSRLSQDQPQHF
NA,NA,TRBJ1-1,TRBV5-1,TGCGCCAGCAGCTTGGAGGCCAGGTTGGCCACTGAAGCTTTCTTT,CASSLEARLATEAFF
many,NA,TRBJ2-5,TRBV3-1,TGTGCCAGCAGCCGGGACCCTCTACCAAGAGAGACCCAGTACTTC,CASSRDPLPRETQYF
many,TRBD1,TRBJ2-6,TRBV6-5,TGTGCCAGCAGGGAGACAGGGGGTTCCTCTGGGGCCAACGTCCTGACTTTC,CASRETGGSSGANVLTF
few,TRBD2,TRBJ2-3,TRBV7-9,TGTGCCAGCAGCTTGGGACTAGATATCGCAGATACGCAGTATTTT,CASSLGLDIADTQYF
NA,NA,TRBJ2-2,TRBV20-1,TGCAGTGCGATAGGACGGTCGAACACCGGGGAGCTGTTTTTT,CSAIGRSNTGELFF
NA,NA,TRBJ2-3,TRBV5-5,TGTGCCAGCAGCTTGGAAGAGGCTACAGATACGCAGTATTTT,CASSLEEATDTQYF
few,NA,TRBJ1-1,TRBV30,TGTGCCTGGAGTGTAGAGAGGAGTGAAGCTTTCTTT,CAWSVERSEAFF
few,NA,TRBJ2-1,TRBV7-2,TGTGCCAGCAGCTTAGAGGCGGCTAGCTCCTACAATGAGCAGTTCTTC,CASSLEAASSYNEQFF
NA,NA,TRBJ2-7,TRBV27,TGTGCCAGCAGAATCGACAGGAACCCCTACGAGCAGTACTTC,CASRIDRNPYEQYF
many,NA,TRBJ2-6,TRBV11-2,TGTGCCAGCCCCTCGGGGCAGGAATCTGGGGCCAACGTCCTGACTTTC,CASPSGQESGANVLTF
few,TRBD1,TRBJ2-1,TRBV5-6,TGTGCCAGCAGCAATCGACAGGGTCCCTACAATGAGCAGTTCTTC,CASSNRQGPYNEQFF
many,NA,TRBJ1-5,TRBV3-1,TGTGCCAGCAGCCAAGGCGGGCAGATACGAGAGCCCCAGCATTTT,CASSQGGQIREPQHF
many,NA,TRBJ1-5,TRBV12-5,TGTGCTAGTGGTTTGGGAACCCTAGGGCCCCAGCATTTT,CASGLGTLGPQHF
many,NA,TRBJ2-7,TRBV20-1,TGCAGTGCTACCCCCCGGCGGGTCCACGAGCAGTACTTC,CSATPRRVHEQYF
few,NA,TRBJ2-3,TRBV18,TGTGCCAGCTCACCTGGTCGGCAGCAGGTCGGAGATACGCAGTATTTT,CASSPGRQQVGDTQYF
few,NA,TRBJ2-1,TRBV2,TGTGCCAGCAGACAGGACAGAAATGAGCAGTTCTTC,CASRQDRNEQFF
NA,TRBD1,TRBJ1-5,TRBV6-2/TRBV6-3,TGTGCCAGCAGTTATGGACAGGGGAGGCCCCAGCATTTT,CASSYGQGRPQHF
few,TRBD1,TRBJ1-1,TRBV6-5,TGTGCCAGCAGTTTCGGGACAGACACTGAAGCTTTCTTT,CASSFGTDTEAFF
few,NA,TRBJ1-6,TRBV12-3/TRBV12-4,TGTGCCAGCAGTTTAGGGGGTCAGAATTCACCCCTCCACTTT,CASSLGGQNSPLHF